The 25 T cell receptor beta chains below all came from one sample that was sequenced in a study of blood T cell repertoires in COVID-19. TCRdb's copy holds only in-frame clones and misses some; the assay was immunoSEQ multiplex PCR. The sample includes roughly 150,000 clones, over 70% of them seen just once. Sequences were obtained from peripheral blood. Receptors originate from a human donor in a cohort sampled during active COVID-19.

V usage is TRBV11-3 and J usage is TRBJ2-7; no clear D. V shed 0 bases and J shed 4 bases, with 13 bases lying between them. This CDR3 has 15 amino acids. Germline CDR1 and CDR2: SGHNT and YENEEA. The CDR3 region is CASSLDRSGWYEQYF. The CDR3 region has the DNA TGTGCCAGCAGCTTAGATCGATCGGGTTGGTACGAGCAGTACTTC.

The V and J genes are TRBV6-2 or TRBV6-3 and TRBJ2-7; D gene uncertain. The CDR3 is 11 amino acids. Germline V gene lookup returns CDR1 MNHEY and CDR2 SVGEGT. V lost 5 bases and J 3 bases, leaving 5 bases between the germline ends. The CDR3 DNA is TGTGCCAGCAGTCCCTACTACGAGCAGTACTTC. Protein sequence: CASSPYYEQYF.

This chain links TRBV2 with TRBJ2-2; TRBD1 is a possible D gene (6 bases). CDR3 size: 15 residues. The V gene's germline CDR1 is SNHLY and CDR2 FYNNEI. V was shortened by 5 bases and J by 0 bases, with 10 bases between the two germline ends. In DNA form, the CDR3 reads TGTGCCAGCAGTCCGGGACAAACGAACACCGGGGAGCTGTTTTTT. This gives the protein CASSPGQTNTGELFF.

The chain couples TRBV15 to TRBJ2-6; D gene uncertain. This CDR3 spans 15 amino acids. V lost 1 base and J lost 2, with 6 bases in between. Germline V CDR1 and CDR2: LNHNV, YYDKDF (reference sequence). The CDR3 spells CATSRGLAGANVLTF. DNA of the CDR3: TGTGCCACCAGCAGAGGGCTAGCTGGGGCCAACGTCCTGACTTTC.

The chain uses TRBV6-6 and TRBJ1-1; D may be TRBD1 (5 bases). V was cut by 7 bases and J by 3 bases, with 15 bases left in between. The germline V gene has CDR1 MNHNY and CDR2 SVGAGI (reference sequence). This CDR3 comprises 14 residues. CDR3 region: CASTLSPRDTEAFF. The CDR3, as DNA: TGTGCCAGCACCCTGAGTCCCAGGGACACTGAAGCTTTCTTT.

There are many counts of this clone. The V gene is TRBV4-3, the J gene TRBJ2-7; TRBD1 aligns across 7 bases. The junction had 4 bases not matched to a gene; V was cut back by 0 bases and J by 2 bases. Germline V lookup: CDR1 LGHNA, CDR2 YSLEER. The length of the CDR3 is 15 residues. CDR3 protein: CASSQDWDSTYEQYF. In nucleotides, the CDR3 is TGCGCCAGCAGCCAAGATTGGGACAGCACCTACGAGCAGTACTTC.

The J gene is TRBJ2-3, the V gene TRBV11-3; possible D gene TRBD2, 5 bases. This CDR3 is built from 15 residues. CDR1 and CDR2 from the germline V gene are SGHNT and YENEEA. With 5 bases removed from V and 1 base from J, the gap between germline ends came to 13 bases. CDR3 residues: CASSLARTGTDTQYF. The CDR3 region has the DNA TGTGCCAGCAGCCTCGCCCGGACTGGCACAGATACGCAGTATTTT.

Worth noting for this clone: The sample has other DNA sequences that encode this CDR3 too. This chain connects TRBV5-1 to TRBJ2-1; TRBD2 agrees at 11 bases. Germline values: CDR1 SGHRS, CDR2 YFSETQ. The V gene end was trimmed by 1 base and the J gene end by 4 bases; junction bases not matched to a gene: 1. The CDR3 is 15 amino acids. The CDR3 sequence is CASSLTSGSYNEQFF. CDR3 in DNA: TGCGCCAGCAGCTTGACTAGCGGGAGTTACAATGAGCAGTTCTTC.

The CDR3: CASSRGGQTNYGYTF. In nucleotides, the CDR3 is TGTGCCAGCAGTCGAGGGGGACAGACAAACTATGGCTACACCTTC. The chain has TRBV28 and TRBJ1-2, with 7 bases lining up with TRBD1. Losses at the gene ends were 5 bases for V and 2 bases for J; bases not matched to a gene: 8. The germline V gene encodes CDR1 MDHEN and CDR2 SYDVKM. CDR3 length: 15 amino acids.

This clone has at least ten counts. The DNA for the CDR3 is TGCGCCAGCAGCCAAGATCCGTACAATGAGCAGTTCTTC. This gives the protein CASSQDPYNEQFF. The rearrangement joins TRBV4-1 to TRBJ2-1; D is undetermined. This CDR3 comprises 13 residues. The V gene lost 0 bases and the J gene lost 4 bases, with 4 bases spanning the gap. Germline V CDR1 and CDR2: MGHRA, YSYEKL.

The chain carries TRBV5-1 and TRBJ1-2; 12 positions match TRBD1. Germline CDR1 SGHRS, CDR2 YFSETQ. The length of the CDR3 is 14 residues. V shed 5 bases, J shed 8 bases, and the junction held 7 bases outside the gene matches. CDR3 DNA: TGCGCCAGCAGTGGGACAGGGGGCTCTCGGGGCTACACCTTC. Amino acid sequence: CASSGTGGSRGYTF. Full variable domain (missing parts from reference TRBV5-1 and TRBJ1-2): KAGVTQTPRYLIKTRGQQVTLSCSPISGHRSVSWYQQTPGQGLQFLFEYFSETQRNKGNFPGRFSGRQFSNSRSEMNVSTLELGDSALYLCASSGTGGSRGYTFGSGTRLTVV.

This rearrangement joins TRBV5-5 to TRBJ2-6; 9 nucleotides match TRBD1. In germline, CDR1 is SGHKS, CDR2 YYEKEE (reference sequence). V was clipped by 3 bases and J by 2 bases; unmatched bases: 15. This CDR3 is built from 20 residues. DNA for the CDR3: TGTGCCAGCAGCTGGGGATCTCCCGGGACAGGGTCACCTGGGGCCAACGTCCTGACTTTC. Translated, it gives CASSWGSPGTGSPGANVLTF.

The sample holds a few counts of this clone. The chain employs TRBV11-3 and TRBJ2-7, with 9 bases matching TRBD1. Germline loops: CDR1 SGHNT, CDR2 YENEEA. V lost 5 bases to trimming and J lost 3 bases; unmatched junction nucleotides: 11. The CDR3 loop spans 16 amino acids. The CDR3 loop reads CASSHRTGVKDYEQYF. The CDR3 DNA reads as TGTGCCAGCAGCCACCGGACAGGGGTTAAGGACTACGAGCAGTACTTC.

The chain recombines TRBV7-2 with TRBJ1-3, with a weak D call TRBD1 (5 bases). V was trimmed by 5 bases and J by 0 bases, leaving 11 bases between them. This CDR3 is 15 amino acids long. Germline loops: CDR1 SGHTA, CDR2 FQGNSA. The DNA of the CDR3 is TGTGCCAGCAGCCAGGGCCGATTCTCTGGAAACACCATATATTTT. Translation: CASSQGRFSGNTIYF.

This clone occurred a few times. Other nucleotide sequences from this sample produce the same CDR3. This chain joins TRBV9 and TRBJ2-2, with 10 bases lining up with TRBD2. The junction had 4 bases not matched to a gene; V was cut back by 2 bases and J by 6 bases. Germline CDR1 SGDLS, CDR2 YYNGEE. The CDR3 has 15 residues. CDR3 bases: TGTGCCAGCAGCGTGGGAGCGGGAGGGGCCGGGGAGCTGTTTTTT. Its protein product is CASSVGAGGAGELFF.

The rearrangement joins TRBV7-2 to TRBJ2-7; the D gene is possibly TRBD1 (5 bases). Germline lookup yields CDR1 SGHTA and CDR2 FQGNSA. Trimming pared 3 bases from V and 3 bases from J, leaving 12 bases between. The CDR3 totals 14 residues. DNA for the CDR3: TGTGCCAGCAGCTTTCAGGGATTTAACTACGAGCAGTACGTC. Its translation: CASSFQGFNYEQYV.

The chain has TRBV12-3 or TRBV12-4 and TRBJ2-2; D is ambiguous. Trimming left V 4 bases short and J 5 bases short, with 5 bases between. The CDR3 has 12 amino acids. The CDR3 bases are TGTGCCAGCAGTTCCTATACCGGGGAGCTGTTTTTT. It specifies CASSSYTGELFF.

A single count supports this clone. The chain combines TRBV6-6 with TRBJ1-5; D is undetermined. CDR1 and CDR2 from the germline V gene are MNHNY and SVGAGI (reference sequence). The germline V and J ends were trimmed by 2 bases and 5 bases, with 7 bases remaining between them. The CDR3 extends over 13 amino acids. CDR3 sequence reads: CASSYVRDQPQHF. The CDR3 nucleotides are TGTGCCAGCAGTTACGTACGGGATCAGCCCCAGCATTTT.

V gene TRBV2 combines with J gene TRBJ1-2, with D tentatively TRBD1 (6 bases). CDR1 and CDR2 (germline): SNHLY, FYNNEI. The CDR3 spans 13 residues. The V and J ends lost 7 bases and 5 bases respectively, with 14 bases between them. The CDR3 here is CASTTGFLYGYTF. CDR3 in DNA: TGTGCCAGCACCACAGGGTTCCTTTATGGCTACACCTTC.

About this clone itself: A read error may produce the germline difference seen at one junction end. V and J are TRBV5-4 and TRBJ1-1, with 7 nucleotides matching TRBD1. Germline CDR1 and CDR2: SGHNT and YYREEE (reference sequence). The CDR3 has 15 amino acids. In DNA, the CDR3 is TGTGCCAGCAGCACTAGGACAGGAGAAAACATTGAAGCTTTCTTT. This sequence encodes CASSTRTGENIEAFF. The variable domain in full, completed from reference TRBV5-4 and TRBJ1-1, reads ETGVTQSPTHLIKTRGQQVTLRCSSQSGHNTVSWYQQALGQGPQFIFQYYREEENGRGNFPPRFSGLQFPNYSSELNVNALELDDSALYLCASSTRTGENIEAFFGQGTRLTVV.

The chain couples TRBV10-3 to TRBJ2-7, with 10 bases lining up with TRBD1. Germline V CDR1 and CDR2: ENHRY, SYGVKD. CDR3 length: 13 amino acids. Trimming took 10 bases from V and 9 from J; bases not matched to a gene: 12. CDR3 sequence (DNA): TGTGCCAGCCTTGGGAGGGACAGGGGTGCGCAGTACTTC. Its protein product is CASLGRDRGAQYF.

This chain connects TRBV19 to TRBJ1-1; 9 bases map to TRBD1. Germline CDR1 and CDR2: LNHDA and SQIVND (reference sequence). The CDR3 spans 12 residues. V lost 4 bases to trimming and J lost 11 bases; unmatched junction nucleotides: 5. CDR3 nucleotide sequence: TGTGCCAGTAGTACCGGGACAGGGCGGGCTTTCTTT. This translates into CASSTGTGRAFF.

This chain links TRBV7-3 with TRBJ2-3; possibly TRBD2 for D (6 bases). The length of the CDR3 is 16 residues. Trimming left V 5 bases short and J 0 bases short, with 15 bases between. Germline assignment: CDR1 SGHTA and CDR2 FQGTGA. The CDR3 here is CASSLLGGASTDTQYF. CDR3 nucleotide sequence: TGTGCCAGCAGCCTCTTGGGAGGTGCCAGCACAGATACGCAGTATTTT.

This chain connects TRBV5-1 to TRBJ2-1; TRBD2 matches at 9 bases. The ends lost 3 bases at V and 8 bases at J; junction bases unmatched: 9. This CDR3 is built from 15 residues. Germline lookup yields CDR1 SGHRS and CDR2 YFSETQ. DNA of the CDR3: TGCGCCAGCAGCTCGGCCGGGACTAGCAGCGATGAGCAGTTCTTC. Amino acid sequence: CASSSAGTSSDEQFF.

V is TRBV7-9 and J is TRBJ2-7; possibly TRBD2 for D (5 bases). CDR1 SEHNR and CDR2 FQNEAQ come from the germline V gene (reference sequence). Trimming left V 1 base short and J 6 bases short, with 16 bases between. This CDR3 region has 15 residues. In DNA form, the CDR3 reads TGTGCCAGCAGCTTAGGGACGACGACCGGAGGCGAGCAGTACTTC. It is translated as CASSLGTTTGGEQYF.